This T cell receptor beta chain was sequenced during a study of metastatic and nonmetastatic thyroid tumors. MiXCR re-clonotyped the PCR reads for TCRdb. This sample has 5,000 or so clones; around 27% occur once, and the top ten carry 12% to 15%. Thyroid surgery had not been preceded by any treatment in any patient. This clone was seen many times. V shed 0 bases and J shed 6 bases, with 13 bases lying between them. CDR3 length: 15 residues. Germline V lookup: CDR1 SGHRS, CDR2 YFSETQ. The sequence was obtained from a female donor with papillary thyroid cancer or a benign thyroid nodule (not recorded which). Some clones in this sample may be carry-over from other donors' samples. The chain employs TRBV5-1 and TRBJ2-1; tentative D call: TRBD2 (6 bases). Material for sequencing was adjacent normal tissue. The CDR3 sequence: CASSLDGGSRNEQFF. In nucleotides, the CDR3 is TGCGCCAGCAGCTTGGACGGGGGTTCGCGCAATGAGCAGTTCTTC.